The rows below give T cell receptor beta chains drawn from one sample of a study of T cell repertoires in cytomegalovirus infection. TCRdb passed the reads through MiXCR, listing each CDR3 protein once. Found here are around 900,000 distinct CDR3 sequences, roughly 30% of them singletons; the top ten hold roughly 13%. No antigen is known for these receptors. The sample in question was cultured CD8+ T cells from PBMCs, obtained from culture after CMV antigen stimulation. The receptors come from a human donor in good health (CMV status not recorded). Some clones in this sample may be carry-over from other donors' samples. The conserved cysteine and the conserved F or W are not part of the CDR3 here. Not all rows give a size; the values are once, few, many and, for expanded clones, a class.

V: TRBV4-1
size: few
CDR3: ASSQIEQTITEAF

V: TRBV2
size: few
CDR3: ASSPRRQGPPYGYT

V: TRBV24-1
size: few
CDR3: ATSDRRRDGYGYT

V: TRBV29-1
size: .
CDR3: SVGWETQY

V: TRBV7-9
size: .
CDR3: ASSRETGYGYT

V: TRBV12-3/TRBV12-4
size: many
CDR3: ASSLQGGQETQY

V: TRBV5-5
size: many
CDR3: ASSHRELVSYNEQF

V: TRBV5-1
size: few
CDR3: ASSLEHPGYGYT

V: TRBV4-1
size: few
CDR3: ASSQGVEAYNEQF

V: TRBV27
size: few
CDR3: ASSLVGLSYEQY

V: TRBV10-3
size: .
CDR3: AISGGGETQY

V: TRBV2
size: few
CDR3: ANQRRDRAHNEQF

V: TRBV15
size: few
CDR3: ATSRVGGTDTQY

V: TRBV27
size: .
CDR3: ASRSGTGMDQPQH

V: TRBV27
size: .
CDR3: ASSLSAGSTNEKLF

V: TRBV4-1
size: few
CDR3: ASSHPMEGLSYEQY